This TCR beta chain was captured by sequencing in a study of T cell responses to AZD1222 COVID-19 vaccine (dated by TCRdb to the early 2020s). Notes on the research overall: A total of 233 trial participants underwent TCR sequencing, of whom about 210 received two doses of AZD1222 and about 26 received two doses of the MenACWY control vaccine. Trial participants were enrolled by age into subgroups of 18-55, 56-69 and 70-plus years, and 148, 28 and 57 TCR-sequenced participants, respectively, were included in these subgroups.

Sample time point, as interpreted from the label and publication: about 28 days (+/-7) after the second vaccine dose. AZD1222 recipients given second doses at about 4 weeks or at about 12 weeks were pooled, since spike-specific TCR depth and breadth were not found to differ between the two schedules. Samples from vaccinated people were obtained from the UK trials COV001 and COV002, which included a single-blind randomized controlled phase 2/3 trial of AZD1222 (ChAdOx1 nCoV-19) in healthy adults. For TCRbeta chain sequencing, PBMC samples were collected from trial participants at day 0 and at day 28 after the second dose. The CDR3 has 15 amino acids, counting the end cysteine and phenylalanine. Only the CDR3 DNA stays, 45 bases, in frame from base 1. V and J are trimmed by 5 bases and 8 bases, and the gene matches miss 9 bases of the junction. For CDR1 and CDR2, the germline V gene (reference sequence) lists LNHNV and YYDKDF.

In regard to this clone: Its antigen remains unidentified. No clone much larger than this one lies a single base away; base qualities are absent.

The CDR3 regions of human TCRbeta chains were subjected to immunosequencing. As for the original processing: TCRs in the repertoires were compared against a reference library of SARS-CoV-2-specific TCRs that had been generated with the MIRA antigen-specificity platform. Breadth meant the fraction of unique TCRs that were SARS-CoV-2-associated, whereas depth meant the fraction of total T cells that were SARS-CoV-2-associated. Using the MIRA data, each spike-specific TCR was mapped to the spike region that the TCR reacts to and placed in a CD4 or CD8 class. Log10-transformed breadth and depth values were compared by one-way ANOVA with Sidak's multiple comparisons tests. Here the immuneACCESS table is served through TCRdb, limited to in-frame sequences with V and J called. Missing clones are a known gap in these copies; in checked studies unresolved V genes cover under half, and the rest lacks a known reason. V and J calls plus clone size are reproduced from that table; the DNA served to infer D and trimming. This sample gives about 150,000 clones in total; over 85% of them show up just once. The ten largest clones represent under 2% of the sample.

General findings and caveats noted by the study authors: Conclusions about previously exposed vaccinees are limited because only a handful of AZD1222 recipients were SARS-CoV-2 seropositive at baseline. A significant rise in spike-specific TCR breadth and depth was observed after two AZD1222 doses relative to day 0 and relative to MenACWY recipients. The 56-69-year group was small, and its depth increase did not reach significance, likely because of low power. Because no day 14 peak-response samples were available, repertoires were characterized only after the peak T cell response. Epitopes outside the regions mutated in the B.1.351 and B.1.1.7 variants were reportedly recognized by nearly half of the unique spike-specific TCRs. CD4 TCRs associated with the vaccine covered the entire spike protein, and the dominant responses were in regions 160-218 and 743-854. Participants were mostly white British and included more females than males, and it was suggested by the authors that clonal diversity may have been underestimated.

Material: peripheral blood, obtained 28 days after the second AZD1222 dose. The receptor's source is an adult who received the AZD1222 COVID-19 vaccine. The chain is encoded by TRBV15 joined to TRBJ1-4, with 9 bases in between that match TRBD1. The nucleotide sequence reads TGTGCCACCAGCTGGAGGACAGGGGTGAGCGAAAAACTGTTTTTT. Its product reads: CATSWRTGVSEKLFF.